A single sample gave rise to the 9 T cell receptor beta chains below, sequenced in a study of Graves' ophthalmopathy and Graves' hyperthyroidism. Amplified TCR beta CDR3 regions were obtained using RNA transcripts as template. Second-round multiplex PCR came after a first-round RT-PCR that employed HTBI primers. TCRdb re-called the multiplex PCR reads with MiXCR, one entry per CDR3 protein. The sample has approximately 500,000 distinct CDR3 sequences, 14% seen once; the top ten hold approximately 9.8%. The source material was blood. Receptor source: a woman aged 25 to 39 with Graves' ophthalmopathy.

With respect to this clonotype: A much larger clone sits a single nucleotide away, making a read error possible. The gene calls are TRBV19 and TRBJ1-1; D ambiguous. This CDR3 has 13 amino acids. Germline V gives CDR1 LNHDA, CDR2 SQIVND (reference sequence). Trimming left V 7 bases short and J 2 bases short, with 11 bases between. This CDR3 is CASNMRGNTEAFF. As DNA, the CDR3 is TGTGCCAGTAATATGCGCGGTAACACTGAAGCTTTCTTT.

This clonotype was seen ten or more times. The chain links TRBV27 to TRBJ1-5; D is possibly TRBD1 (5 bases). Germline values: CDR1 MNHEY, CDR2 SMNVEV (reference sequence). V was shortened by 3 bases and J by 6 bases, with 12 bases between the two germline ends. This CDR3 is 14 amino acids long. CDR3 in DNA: TGTGCCAGCAGTTTGATTTCTGGGGGTCAGCCCCAGCATTTT. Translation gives CASSLISGGQPQHF.

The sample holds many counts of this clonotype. The CDR3 DNA is TGCAGCGTTGTTTGGGGTACTGAAGCTTTCTTT. Its protein is CSVVWGTEAFF. The gene calls are TRBV29-1 and TRBJ1-1; D not resolved. CDR1 and CDR2 from the germline V gene are SQVTM and ANQGSEA. V was cut by 4 bases and J by 5 bases, with 8 bases left in between. The CDR3 contains 11 residues. Using reference TRBV29-1 and TRBJ1-1 for the parts outside the CDR3, the full variable domain is SAVISQKPSRDICQRGTSLTIQCQVDSQVTMMFWYRQQPGQSLTLIATANQGSEATYESGFVIDKFPISRPNLTFSTLTVSNMSPEDSSIYLCSVVWGTEAFFGQGTRLTVV.

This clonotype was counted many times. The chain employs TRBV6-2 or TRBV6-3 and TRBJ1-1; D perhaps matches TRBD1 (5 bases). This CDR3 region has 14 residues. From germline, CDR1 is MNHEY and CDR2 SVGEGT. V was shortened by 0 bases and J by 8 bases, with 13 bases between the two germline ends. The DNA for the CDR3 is TGTGCCAGCAGTTACTCGCATGAGGGGTCGGAAGCTTTCTTT. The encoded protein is CASSYSHEGSEAFF.

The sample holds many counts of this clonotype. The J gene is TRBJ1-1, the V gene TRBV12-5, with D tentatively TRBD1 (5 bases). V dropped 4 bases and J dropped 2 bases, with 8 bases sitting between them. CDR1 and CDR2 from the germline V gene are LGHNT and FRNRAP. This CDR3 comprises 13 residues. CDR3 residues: CASGSGGNTEAFF. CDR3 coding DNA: TGTGCTAGTGGTTCCGGGGGTAACACTGAAGCTTTCTTT.

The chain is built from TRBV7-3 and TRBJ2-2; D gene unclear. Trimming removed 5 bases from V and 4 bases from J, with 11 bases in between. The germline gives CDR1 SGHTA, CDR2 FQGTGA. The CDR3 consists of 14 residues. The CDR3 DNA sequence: TGTGCCAGCAGCCCCAACTTTGGCACCGGGGAGCTGTTTTTT. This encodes CASSPNFGTGELFF. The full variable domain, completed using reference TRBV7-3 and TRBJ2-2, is GAGVSQTPSNKVTEKGKYVELRCDPISGHTALYWYRQSLGQGPEFLIYFQGTGAADDSGLPNDRFFAVRPEGSVSTLKIQRTERGDSAVYLCASSPNFGTGELFFGEGSRLTVL.

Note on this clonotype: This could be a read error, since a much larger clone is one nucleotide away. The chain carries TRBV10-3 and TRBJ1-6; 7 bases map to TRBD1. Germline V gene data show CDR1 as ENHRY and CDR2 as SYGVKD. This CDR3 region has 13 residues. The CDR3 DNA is TGTGCCATACGGGGACAGAAGGATTCACACCTCCACTTT. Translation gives CAIRGQKDSHLHF.

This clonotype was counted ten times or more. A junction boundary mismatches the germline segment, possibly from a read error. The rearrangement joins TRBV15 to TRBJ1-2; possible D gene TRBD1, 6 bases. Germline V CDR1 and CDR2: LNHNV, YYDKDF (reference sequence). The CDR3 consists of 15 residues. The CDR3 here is CATSRDRQGRYGYTF. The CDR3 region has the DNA TGCGCCACCAGCAGAGATAGGCAGGGGCGGTATGGCTACACCTTC.

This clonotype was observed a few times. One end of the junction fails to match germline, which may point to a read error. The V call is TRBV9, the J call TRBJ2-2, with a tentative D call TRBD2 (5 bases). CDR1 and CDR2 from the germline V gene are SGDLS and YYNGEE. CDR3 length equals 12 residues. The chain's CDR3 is CASSVVTGELCF. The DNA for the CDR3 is TGTGCCAGCAGCGTAGTAACCGGGGAGCTGTGTTTT.